The source of this T cell receptor beta chain is a study of response to subunit inactivated influenza vaccine. Study-wide points: Every seasonal influenza vaccination brings in few new T cells, the authors suggested.

TCRdb called the RT-PCR reads again in MiXCR, with one record for every CDR3 protein. The sample has 750,000 to 850,000 distinct CDR3 sequences, less than 20% seen once; the top ten hold about a tenth. The sample holds a few counts of this clonotype. The target antigen is unknown. This specimen consisted of PBMCs from blood, obtained about 5 days after vaccination. The origin of this receptor is a man in his forties or fifties who received an inactivated influenza vaccine.

The CDR3 sequence: CASSVAGGYEQFF. In DNA form, the CDR3 reads TGTGCCAGCAGCGTAGCAGGGGGCTATGAGCAGTTCTTC. V and J are TRBV9 and TRBJ2-1; TRBD1 matches at 8 bases. CDR1 is SGDLS, CDR2 YYNGEE, per germline. Unmatched junction bases numbered 1, after V lost 0 bases and J lost 8 bases. The CDR3 contains 13 residues. Together with reference TRBV9 and TRBJ2-1, the CDR3 gives the full variable domain: DSGVTQTPKHLITATGQRVTLRCSPRSGDLSVYWYQQSLDQGLQFLIQYYNGEERAKGNILERFSAQQFPDLHSELNLSSLELGDSALYFCASSVAGGYEQFFGPGTRLTVL.